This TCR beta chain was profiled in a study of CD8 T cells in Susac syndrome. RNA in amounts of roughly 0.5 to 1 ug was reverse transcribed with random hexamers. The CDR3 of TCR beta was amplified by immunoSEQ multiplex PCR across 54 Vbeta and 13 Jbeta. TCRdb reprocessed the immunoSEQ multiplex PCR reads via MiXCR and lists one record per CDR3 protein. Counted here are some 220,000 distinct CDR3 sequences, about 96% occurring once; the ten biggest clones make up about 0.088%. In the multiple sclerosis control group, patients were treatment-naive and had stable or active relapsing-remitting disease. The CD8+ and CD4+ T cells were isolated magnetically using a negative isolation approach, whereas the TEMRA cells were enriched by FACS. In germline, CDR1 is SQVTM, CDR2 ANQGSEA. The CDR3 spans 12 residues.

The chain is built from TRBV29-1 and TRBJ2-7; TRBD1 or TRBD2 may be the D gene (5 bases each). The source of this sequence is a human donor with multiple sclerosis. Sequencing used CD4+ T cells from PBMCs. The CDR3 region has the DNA TGCGCTTCCCTGATTCCTGGGGGAGAGCAGTACTTC. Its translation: CASLIPGGEQYF.